Below, 6 T cell receptor beta chains from the same sample are listed, as sequenced in a study of T cell repertoires in cytomegalovirus infection. TCRdb called the reads again in MiXCR, with one record for every CDR3 protein. Of around 440,000 distinct CDR3 sequences listed, 10% to 12% were seen once; the top ten hold approximately 10%. What was sequenced was PBMCs. The receptor source for this set is a human donor in good health (CMV status not recorded). Some clones in this sample may be carry-over from other donors' samples.

This clonotype was seen a few times. The V gene is TRBV5-1, the J gene TRBJ2-2, with 9 bases that match TRBD2. Germline-derived CDR1 and CDR2 are SGHRS and YFSETQ. The CDR3 contains 15 residues. The J segment lost 2 bases and the V segment lost 3 bases, leaving 2 bases of the junction unmatched. The CDR3 nucleotides read TGCGCCAGCAGCTGGGGGACTAGCAACACCGGGGAGCTGTTTTTT. It yields the protein CASSWGTSNTGELFF.

This clonotype appeared many times. The rearrangement uses TRBV7-9 and TRBJ1-1; D uncertain. With 5 bases removed from V and 0 bases from J, the gap between germline ends came to 10 bases. The CDR3 runs to 14 residues. Germline V gene lookup returns CDR1 SEHNR and CDR2 FQNEAQ (reference sequence). CDR3 coding DNA: TGTGCCAGCAGCGCAGAGGGTTTGAACACTGAAGCTTTCTTT. Translating gives CASSAEGLNTEAFF.

This clonotype was counted ten times or more. The chain couples TRBV12-3 or TRBV12-4 to TRBJ2-7, with TRBD1 as a possible D gene (6 bases). The V end was cut by 5 bases, the J end by 7 bases, with 15 bases between. This CDR3 is built from 13 residues. CDR3 protein: CASSPGQLLEQYF. CDR3 nucleotides: TGTGCCAGCAGTCCTGGACAGCTCCTGGAGCAGTACTTC.

This clonotype was found many times. Written as DNA, the CDR3 is TGTGCCAGCAGCCCTTTGGGGAGGAATCAGCCCCAGCATTTT. Amino acids: CASSPLGRNQPQHF. The rearrangement uses TRBV11-2 and TRBJ1-5; D is ambiguous. Germline V gene data show CDR1 as SGHAT and CDR2 as FQNNGV. Trimming cost V 5 bases and J 4 bases, with 12 bases left between them. CDR3 length: 14 residues.

This chain uses TRBV9 with TRBJ2-7; no firm D call. Trimming took 2 bases from V and 5 from J, leaving 14 bases between them. Germline CDR1 is SGDLS and CDR2 is YYNGEE. The CDR3 extends over 14 amino acids. The CDR3 nucleotides read TGTGCCAGCAGCGTGGGTCCTATAAGGGACGAGCAGTACTTC. This sequence encodes CASSVGPIRDEQYF.

This clonotype was found a few times. The V gene is TRBV11-2, the J gene TRBJ2-3; no reliable D call. The V gene's germline CDR1 is SGHAT and CDR2 FQNNGV. The ends were cut back, 0 bases at V and 2 bases at J, with 9 bases in the middle. The CDR3 sequence is 15 residues long. CDR3 sequence: CASSLEGIFTDTQYF. The DNA for the CDR3 is TGTGCCAGCAGCTTAGAAGGGATTTTCACAGATACGCAGTATTTT.